Listed below are T cell receptor beta chains from one sample, sequenced in a study of CD8+CD57+ T cells in acquired aplastic anemia. From the reads, TCRdb called clonotypes with MiXCR, one entry per CDR3 protein. The repertoire holds 55,000 to 80,000 distinct CDR3 sequences, with around half as singletons. The sample was sorted CD4+, CD8+, or CD8+CD57+ T cells (not recorded which) from PBMCs. The receptors were sampled from a human donor in good health, serving as a control. Each CDR3 is given without its conserved first and last residue.

v_gene	j_gene	CDR3aa
TRBV7-2	TRBJ2-3	ASSRGLSWVDTQY
TRBV6-1	TRBJ2-4	ASSELGGLRSIQY
TRBV7-9	TRBJ1-2	ASSLAQADGYT
TRBV20-1	TRBJ2-5	SARPTGGNQETQY
TRBV4-1	TRBJ1-4	ASSQPSGGGEKLF
TRBV2	TRBJ2-5	ASSKRTSESGETQY
TRBV2	-	ASSNYEQY
TRBV19	TRBJ2-7	ASSTSPRLARAYEQY
TRBV25-1	TRBJ1-3	ASSELGPGNTIY
TRBV14	TRBJ2-7	ASSQDLYEQY
TRBV4-2	TRBJ2-7	ASSQDSGENYEQY
TRBV7-2	TRBJ2-7	ASSSRTESSYEQY
TRBV19	TRBJ1-6	ASSPGTFANSPLH
TRBV29-1	TRBJ2-7	SVEASSYEQY
TRBV6-1	TRBJ2-2	ASGSGSDTGELF
TRBV14	TRBJ1-2	ASSLTGGVLDYGYT
TRBV6-1	TRBJ2-1	ASSLGQESYNEQF
TRBV29-1	TRBJ1-2	SVQTGDGYGYT
TRBV15	TRBJ2-3	ATSRDRGGTDTQY
TRBV24-1	TRBJ1-1	ATSRKRDSEAF
TRBV3-1	TRBJ1-1	ASSQVMNTEAF
TRBV10-3	TRBJ1-2	AIRGSGGLYYGYT
TRBV29-1	TRBJ1-2	SVEVPRQGLNYGYT
TRBV15	TRBJ1-4	ATSRDLGDSLDEKLF
TRBV15	TRBJ2-2	ARRCLTGELF
TRBV5-4	TRBJ1-1	ASSLDNEAF